This paragraph covers one T cell receptor (beta chain) sequence. This sample stems from a study of blood T cell repertoires in COVID-19. The method was immunoSEQ multiplex PCR; TCRdb's version includes in-frame clones alone and lacks a portion of them. The sample includes fewer than 30,000 clones, 90% to 95% of them seen just once. The CDR3 is 14 residues long. Trimming removed 6 bases at V and 0 bases at J, with 9 bases between. Germline V gene lookup returns CDR1 MDHEN and CDR2 SYDVKM. Sequences were obtained from peripheral blood. V and J are TRBV28 and TRBJ1-5; a possible D gene is TRBD1 (5 bases). This receptor was obtained from an older woman with COVID-19, enrolled during active disease. CDR3 amino acids: CASREGDSNQPQHF. The CDR3 DNA follows: TGTGCCAGCAGGGAAGGGGATAGCAATCAGCCCCAGCATTTT. The full variable domain, its missing parts supplied by reference TRBV28 and TRBJ1-5, is DVKVTQSSRYLVKRTGEKVFLECVQDMDHENMFWYRQDPGLGLRLIYFSYDVKMKEKGDIPEGYSVSREKKERFSLILESASTNQTSMYLCASREGDSNQPQHFGDGTRLSIL.